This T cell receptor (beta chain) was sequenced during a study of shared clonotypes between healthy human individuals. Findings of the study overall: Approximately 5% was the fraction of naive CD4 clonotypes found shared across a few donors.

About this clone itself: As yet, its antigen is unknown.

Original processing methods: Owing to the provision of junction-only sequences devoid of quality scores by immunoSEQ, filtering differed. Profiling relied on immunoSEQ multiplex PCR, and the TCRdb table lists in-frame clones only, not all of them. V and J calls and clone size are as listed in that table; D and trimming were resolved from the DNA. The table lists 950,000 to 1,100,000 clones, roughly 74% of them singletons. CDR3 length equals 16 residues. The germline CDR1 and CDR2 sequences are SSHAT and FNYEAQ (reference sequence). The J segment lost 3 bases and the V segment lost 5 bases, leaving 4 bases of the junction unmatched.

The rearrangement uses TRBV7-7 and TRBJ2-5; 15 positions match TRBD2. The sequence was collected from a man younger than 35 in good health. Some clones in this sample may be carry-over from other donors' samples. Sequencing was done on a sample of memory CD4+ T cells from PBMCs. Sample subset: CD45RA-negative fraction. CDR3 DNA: TGTGCCAGCAGCCACGGACTAGCGGGGGGGGAAGAGACCCAGTACTTC. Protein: CASSHGLAGGEETQYF.